Each of the 26 T cell receptor beta chains below was sequenced from the same sample in a study of cytomegalovirus exposure and HLA in healthy donors. Produced via immunoSEQ multiplex PCR; TCRdb's table is partial and in-frame only. The data show tens of thousands of clones, 93% seen once. Sequenced sample: PBMCs. These receptors originate from a woman in her twenties or thirties in good health and CMV-seronegative.

The chain recombines TRBV9 with TRBJ2-7, with 12 bases that match TRBD1. After removal of 3 bases from V and 4 bases from J, the junction contained 8 bases not matched to a gene. Germline-derived CDR1 and CDR2 are SGDLS and YYNGEE. This CDR3 region has 16 residues. The CDR3 sequence: CASSARGTGGAYEQYF. The CDR3 DNA reads TGTGCCAGCAGCGCCCGGGGGACAGGGGGCGCTTACGAGCAGTACTTC.

The chain links TRBV5-4 to TRBJ1-5; the D gene is possibly TRBD1 (6 bases). The germline CDR1 and CDR2 sequences are SGHNT and YYREEE (reference sequence). This CDR3 is built from 15 residues. V dropped 1 base and J dropped 4 bases, with 12 bases sitting between them. CDR3 in DNA: TGTGCCAGCAGCTTGCAGGGGACGGGAAATCAGCCCCAGCATTTT. Protein product: CASSLQGTGNQPQHF.

The chain is built from TRBV25-1 and TRBJ1-4, with D perhaps matching TRBD1 (5 bases). Germline values: CDR1 MGHDK, CDR2 SYGVNS. The CDR3 is made up of 14 amino acids. Trimming shortened V by 5 bases and J by 7 bases, and 14 bases separated the two germline ends. The CDR3 here is CASSRSQGSEKLFF. CDR3 coding DNA: TGTGCCAGCAGTCGGTCGCAGGGCAGTGAAAAACTGTTTTTT.

The rearrangement links TRBV5-1 to TRBJ1-2; a possible D gene is TRBD1 (6 bases). Trimming stripped 0 bases from V and 4 bases from J, with 10 bases between. The CDR3 extends over 14 amino acids. The germline V gene has CDR1 SGHRS and CDR2 YFSETQ. The DNA of the CDR3 is TGCGCCAGCAGCTTGGCAGGGGCAGGCTATGGCTACACCTTC. Protein product: CASSLAGAGYGYTF.

The CDR3 region has the DNA TGTGCCTGGAGTCAATGGGACAGGAATCAGCCCCAGCATTTT. It is translated as CAWSQWDRNQPQHF. The chain recombines TRBV30 with TRBJ1-5, with 8 bases matching TRBD1. Germline V lookup: CDR1 GTSNPN, CDR2 SVGIG (reference sequence). This CDR3 is 14 amino acids long. V lost 2 bases to trimming and J lost 4 bases; unmatched junction nucleotides: 4.

Of note for this clone: The limits of the CDR3 on the DNA are not certain, so only TCRdb's listed CDR3 is given. The CDR3 spells CASSILVGQRNSPLHF. The gene calls are TRBV5-1 and TRBJ1-6; the D call TRBD1 from the table was never checked on the DNA. Germline CDR1 and CDR2: SGHRS and YFSETQ. The CDR3 numbers 16 amino acids, ends counted.

The chain couples TRBV6-6 to TRBJ2-3; 16 nucleotides line up with TRBD2. CDR1 is MNHNY and CDR2 is SVGAGI in the germline V gene (reference sequence). Losses at the gene ends were 4 bases for V and 5 bases for J; bases not matched to a gene: 3. The CDR3 has 16 amino acids. The CDR3 reads CASSSGLAGGGDTQYF. The CDR3 DNA sequence: TGTGCCAGCAGTTCGGGACTAGCGGGAGGGGGAGATACGCAGTATTTT.

This rearrangement joins TRBV27 to TRBJ2-7; D might be TRBD2 (5 bases). The germline V and J ends were trimmed by 4 bases and 12 bases, with 25 bases remaining between them. This CDR3 comprises 15 residues. The V gene's germline CDR1 is MNHEY and CDR2 SMNVEV (reference sequence). In DNA form, the CDR3 reads TGTGCCAGCAGTTCTTTTGGACTTGCTGACCGAGAGGCGTACTTC. The encoded protein is CASSSFGLADREAYF.

J is TRBJ1-2 and V is TRBV7-2; TRBD1 matches 10 bases. CDR1 and CDR2 (germline): SGHTA, FQGNSA. J was trimmed by 4 bases and V by 6 bases; bases with no gene match: 14. The CDR3 consists of 17 residues. The CDR3 bases are TGTGCCAGCAGTCCACGAGCCCCCGGGACAGGGGCCTATGGCTACACCTTC. Protein: CASSPRAPGTGAYGYTF.

The chain carries TRBV29-1 and TRBJ1-3; 9 bases fit TRBD1. Germline CDR1 SQVTM, CDR2 ANQGSEA. The CDR3 totals 14 residues. Trimming at V came to 6 bases and at J to 5 bases, leaving 8 bases not matched to a gene. The CDR3, as DNA: TGCAGCGTCCTTGGACAGGGGTCGAGAAACACCATATATTTT. It yields the protein CSVLGQGSRNTIYF.

The V gene is TRBV4-2, the J gene TRBJ2-7, with 10 positions matching TRBD2. V was clipped by 1 base and J by 5 bases; unmatched bases: 2. CDR3 size: 14 residues. Germline V gene sequence: CDR1 LGHNA, CDR2 YNFKEQ. The DNA of the CDR3 is TGTGCCAGCAGCCAAGCTAGCGGGAGCCACGAGCAGTACTTC. The encoded protein is CASSQASGSHEQYF.

J is TRBJ2-2 and V is TRBV19; no definite D call. Trimming left V 3 bases short and J 2 bases short, with 10 bases between. CDR1 and CDR2 from the germline V gene are LNHDA and SQIVND (reference sequence). There are 15 residues in the CDR3. CDR3 nucleotide sequence: TGTGCCAGTAGTATTACCTCGGTTAACACCGGGGAGCTGTTTTTT. Protein: CASSITSVNTGELFF.

The chain couples TRBV5-1 to TRBJ2-2, with 9 nucleotides matching TRBD2. Looked up from germline, CDR1 is SGHRS and CDR2 is YFSETQ. With V trimmed by 7 bases and J by 6 bases, 7 bases remained unmatched. The CDR3 extends over 14 amino acids. Here the CDR3 reads CASGLAGSAGELFF. CDR3 DNA sequence: TGCGCCAGCGGGCTAGCGGGATCGGCCGGGGAGCTGTTTTTT.

J is TRBJ1-4 and V is TRBV19; D is ambiguous. The CDR3 spans 16 residues. V shed 6 bases and J shed 0 bases, with 14 bases lying between them. From germline, CDR1 is LNHDA and CDR2 SQIVND (reference sequence). The CDR3 sequence: CASSQTVVTTNEKLFF. CDR3 in DNA: TGTGCCAGTAGCCAAACAGTGGTAACAACTAATGAAAAACTGTTTTTT.

This rearrangement joins TRBV5-1 to TRBJ1-2, with a tentative D call TRBD1 (5 bases). The length of the CDR3 is 15 residues. V dropped 0 bases and J dropped 4 bases, with 13 bases sitting between them. CDR1 is SGHRS and CDR2 is YFSETQ in the germline V gene. CDR3: CASSLGTQLSYGYTF. The CDR3 DNA is TGCGCCAGCAGCTTGGGGACACAATTATCCTATGGCTACACCTTC. Variable domain in full (rest from reference TRBV5-1 and TRBJ1-2): KAGVTQTPRYLIKTRGQQVTLSCSPISGHRSVSWYQQTPGQGLQFLFEYFSETQRNKGNFPGRFSGRQFSNSRSEMNVSTLELGDSALYLCASSLGTQLSYGYTFGSGTRLTVV.

The J gene is TRBJ2-2, the V gene TRBV9; possible D gene TRBD2, 5 bases. This CDR3 spans 14 amino acids. Trimming cost V 7 bases and J 6 bases, with 16 bases left between them. Germline V gene sequence: CDR1 SGDLS, CDR2 YYNGEE. The DNA for the CDR3 is TGTGCCAGCGGTGCTCCCGCCGGGGCCGGGGAGCTGTTTTTT. Its translation: CASGAPAGAGELFF.

This chain's CDR3 is CASSQVRRLHYGYTF. The CDR3 nucleotides read TGCGCCAGCAGCCAAGTTCGTCGACTTCACTATGGCTACACCTTC. The chain joins TRBV4-1 to TRBJ1-2, with no clear D. The CDR3 contains 15 residues. Per the germline V gene, CDR1 is MGHRA and CDR2 is YSYEKL. The V end was cut by 1 base, the J end by 3 bases, with 12 bases between.

The chain links TRBV2 to TRBJ2-3, with 14 nucleotides matching TRBD2. The CDR3 covers 18 residues. The germline V gene encodes CDR1 SNHLY and CDR2 FYNNEI. Unmatched junction bases numbered 8, after V lost 6 bases and J lost 0 bases. Here the CDR3 reads CASRTGTSGGTSTDTQYF. In DNA form, the CDR3 reads TGTGCCAGCAGGACCGGGACTAGCGGGGGCACTAGCACAGATACGCAGTATTTT.

The chain uses TRBV5-5 and TRBJ1-4, with D uncertain. The V end lost 0 bases, the J end lost 5 bases, and 8 bases lay between the germline ends. The CDR3 length is 14 residues. CDR1 is SGHKS and CDR2 is YYEKEE in the germline V gene (reference sequence). The CDR3 protein is CASSLVTLNEKLFF. CDR3 in DNA: TGTGCCAGCAGCTTGGTTACTTTAAATGAAAAACTGTTTTTT.

V and J are TRBV2 and TRBJ1-5; D uncertain. There are 16 residues in the CDR3. The V end lost 6 bases, the J end lost 3 bases, and 18 bases lay between the germline ends. Germline V gene lookup returns CDR1 SNHLY and CDR2 FYNNEI. CDR3: CASRNGRSGYNQPQHF. The CDR3 coding sequence is TGTGCCAGCAGGAACGGGAGATCGGGGTACAATCAGCCCCAGCATTTT. Full variable domain (missing parts from reference TRBV2 and TRBJ1-5): EPEVTQTPSHQVTQMGQEVILRCVPISNHLYFYWYRQILGQKVEFLVSFYNNEISEKSEIFDDQFSVERPDGSNFTLKIRSTKLEDSAMYFCASRNGRSGYNQPQHFGDGTRLSIL.

The rearrangement joins TRBV19 to TRBJ2-1; 8 bases are shared with TRBD1. The CDR3 spans 16 residues. The trim removed 2 bases at V and 0 bases at J, leaving 3 bases unmatched. The germline V gene encodes CDR1 LNHDA and CDR2 SQIVND (reference sequence). The CDR3 sequence: CASSIIGTGSYNEQFF. The CDR3 nucleotides are TGTGCCAGTAGTATAATCGGGACAGGCTCCTACAATGAGCAGTTCTTC.

This clone came up once. The chain couples TRBV7-9 to TRBJ2-3; 11 positions match TRBD1. V was pared by 1 base and J by 3 bases, with 9 bases of the junction left unmatched. In germline, CDR1 is SEHNR, CDR2 FQNEAQ (reference sequence). This CDR3 has 18 residues. CDR3: CASSLGAGTGGSTDTQYF. CDR3 in DNA: TGTGCCAGCAGCTTAGGGGCCGGGACAGGGGGAAGTACAGATACGCAGTATTTT.

The J gene is TRBJ1-2, the V gene TRBV5-5; possibly TRBD1 for D (6 bases). The germline V gene has CDR1 SGHKS and CDR2 YYEKEE (reference sequence). With 4 bases removed from V and 0 bases from J, the gap between germline ends came to 10 bases. The CDR3 totals 14 residues. In DNA, the CDR3 is TGTGCCAGCAGCAAGGACAGATCTAACTATGGCTACACCTTC. The encoded protein is CASSKDRSNYGYTF. Full variable domain (missing parts from reference TRBV5-5 and TRBJ1-2): DAGVTQSPTHLIKTRGQQVTLRCSPISGHKSVSWYQQVLGQGPQFIFQYYEKEERGRGNFPDRFSARQFPNYSSELNVNALLLGDSALYLCASSKDRSNYGYTFGSGTRLTVV.

V and J are TRBV5-6 and TRBJ1-2, with D perhaps TRBD1 (6 bases). This CDR3 contains 16 residues. Germline V gene lookup returns CDR1 SGHDT and CDR2 YYEEEE. V shed 3 bases and J shed 2 bases, with 17 bases lying between them. Here the CDR3 DNA reads TGTGCCAGCAGCTCAAACAACAGGGATACAAACTATGGCTACACCTTC. This encodes CASSSNNRDTNYGYTF.

The chain joins TRBV7-3 to TRBJ2-1, with 7 bases that match TRBD1. The ends lost 3 bases at V and 6 bases at J; junction bases unmatched: 5. This CDR3 comprises 14 residues. Germline loops: CDR1 SGHTA, CDR2 FQGTGA. Here the CDR3 reads CASSFPGTVNEQFF. The DNA for the CDR3 is TGTGCCAGCAGCTTCCCCGGGACAGTCAATGAGCAGTTCTTC.

The chain has TRBV5-6 and TRBJ2-7; maybe TRBD1 (5 bases). V lost 0 bases and J 0 bases, leaving 7 bases between the germline ends. This CDR3 is built from 14 residues. Germline CDR1 is SGHDT and CDR2 is YYEEEE. The chain's CDR3 is CASSLEGYSYEQYF. The DNA of the CDR3 is TGTGCCAGCAGCTTGGAGGGGTACTCCTACGAGCAGTACTTC. Full variable domain (rest looked up from reference TRBV5-6 and TRBJ2-7): DAGVTQSPTHLIKTRGQQVTLRCSPKSGHDTVSWYQQALGQGPQFIFQYYEEEERQRGNFPDRFSGHQFPNYSSELNVNALLLGDSALYLCASSLEGYSYEQYFGPGTRLTVT.